This paragraph covers one T cell receptor (beta chain) sequence. These data originate in a study of T cell changes during pregnancy in multiple sclerosis. The CDR3 is 17 residues long. V dropped 10 bases and J dropped 2; count of bases not matched to a gene: 20. Germline lookup yields CDR1 ENHRY and CDR2 SYGVKD. Produced via immunoSEQ multiplex PCR; TCRdb's table is partial and in-frame only. There are about 40,000 clones in the sample; roughly 93% occur only once, and around 0.4% lies in the top ten. The input for sequencing was CD4+ T cells from peripheral blood mononuclear cells, taken in the first trimester of pregnancy. The chain has TRBV10-3 and TRBJ2-7, with 7 nucleotides matching TRBD2. This receptor was obtained from a female donor with multiple sclerosis, enrolled in a pregnancy study. CDR3 DNA sequence: TGTGCCACCTCCCGGGGTGTGGGCGGGGGTCCTACCTACGAGCAGTACTTC. The encoded protein is CATSRGVGGGPTYEQYF.